This T cell receptor (beta chain) stems from a study of vaccination and CD4 T cells after COVID-19 (dated 2022 in TCRdb). Describing the broader study: Convalescent patients had a positive SARS-CoV-2 result on nasal swab PCR, and of these patients, fewer than ten had mild disease and one had severe disease. In the convalescent cohort there were six males and four females, among whom were two Hispanic individuals, seven Caucasians, two Asians and one multiracial person. Post-vaccine blood samples were taken a median of 72 days after the second vaccine dose, with a range of roughly 14 to 250 days. Overlapping spike peptide pools from SARS-CoV-2 and from the common cold coronaviruses HCoV-NL63, HCoV-OC43 and HCoV-229E were used as culture stimuli. Participants received two doses of either the Pfizer-BioNTech BNT162b2 vaccine (n=8) or the Moderna mRNA-1273 vaccine (n=2). In fewer than 12 COVID-19 convalescent patients and a few infection-naive healthy vaccine recipients, researchers compared the spike-specific CD4+ TCR repertoire from before mRNA vaccination with the repertoire from after. Control cultures used a CEFX viral epitope pool as positive control, an HIV-1 Nef peptide pool as negative control, or no peptide. Post-COVID blood samples from convalescent patients were collected a median of about 110 days after diagnosis, with a range of 35 to 161 days. Overall study results and their limits: The number of convalescent patients in the study was relatively small, and the study did not examine early timepoints following natural infection. In convalescent patients, a median roughly 87% of post-vaccine SARS-CoV-2-reactive clones were detected only after vaccination, suggesting vaccine-specific priming. Of the vaccine-specific clones in convalescent patients, 304 of 307, or nearly all, reacted only to SARS-CoV-2 spike and did not cross-react with common cold coronaviruses. An increase in the median number of SARS-CoV-2-reactive clonotypes from 21 after infection to 38 after vaccination was observed, but the change was not found to be significant.

Libraries were constructed by PCR. DNA from cultured CD4+ T cells underwent TCR sequencing with the Oncomine TCR Beta short-read assay at the Johns Hopkins FTIC core. Genomic DNA was extracted from the cultured CD4+ T cells with the QIAamp micro DNA kit. Oncomine TCR Beta libraries made from cultured CD4+ T cells were pooled using unique dual indexes and sequenced on an Illumina iSeq 100. As for how the authors treated the data: Non-productive sequences were removed, and CDR3s that did not start with C, did not end with F or W, or were shorter than 7 amino acids were discarded. Antigen-specific clonotypes were identified using the MANAFEST web application through comparison of peptide-stimulated wells with reference and other culture wells. For a clone to be called positive, the clone needed an FDR below 0.05, an odds ratio above 5, and a productive frequency above 0.1% in at least two of three replicate wells. A clonotype counted as cross-reactive if it showed significant expansion both in the SARS-CoV-2 spike wells and in at least one common cold coronavirus spike condition. Levenshtein distances (stringdist) and unrooted phylogenetic trees (ape) in R version 3.6.1 were used to assess CDR3 homology. TCRdb trimmed the raw reads at Q25, called clones with MiXCR and kept productive beta chains. Each record represents a unique CDR3 protein, reported with the most common genes and DNA among its rows. In this record, the V and J calls reflect TCRdb's handling and not the investigators' own analysis. The sample profile shows more than 15,000 distinct CDR3 sequences; roughly 40% of them were found once. The ten largest clones take up 7% to 9.5% of the sample.

The germline V gene encodes CDR1 ENHRY and CDR2 SYGVKD. The CDR3 runs 13 amino acids, cysteine and phenylalanine included. Only CDR3 DNA is held: 39 bases, read in frame from base 1. Deletion took 6 bases off V and 1 base off J, with a span of 9 bases between the germline ends. What the treatment or condition label conveys for this sample: roughly ten-day PBMC culture with coronavirus spike peptide pools or control peptides (ViraFEST assay). The ViraFEST assay, used in the study, expanded antigen-specific T cells with peptide pools and then identified the expanded clonotypes through TCR sequencing. The positive SARS-CoV-2 PCR tests of the convalescent patients were dated from March to December 2020, before the Alpha, Beta and Delta variants emerged in the United States. PBMCs were cultured at fewer than 2.5 million per well in IMDM supplemented with approximately 5% human AB serum and 8.5 to 10 IU/ml IL-2, with about 10 ug/ml peptide pools added. On days 3 and 7, half of the culture medium was replaced with fresh IL-2-containing medium. After less than twelve days of culture, CD4+ T cells were isolated by negative selection with the EasySep CD4+ T cell isolation kit. PBMCs were separated from whole blood using Ficoll-Paque Plus gradient centrifugation and then either used fresh or cryopreserved at -140C. Triplicate wells were generally used for each culture condition.

This clonotype was seen more than once but under ten times. It has no known antigen specificity. Nothing much larger sits one base from this clone, and base qualities are not available. The V and J genes are TRBV10-3 and TRBJ1-1; matching of 6 bases hints at TRBD1 as the D gene. Source: CD4+ T cells from blood, cultured in vitro, taken after SARS-CoV-2 vaccination. The receptor was derived from a human donor who had recovered from COVID-19. In nucleotides, the sequence is TGTGCCATCAGAGGACAGCAGAACACTGAAGCTTTCTTT. This is translated as CAIRGQQNTEAFF.